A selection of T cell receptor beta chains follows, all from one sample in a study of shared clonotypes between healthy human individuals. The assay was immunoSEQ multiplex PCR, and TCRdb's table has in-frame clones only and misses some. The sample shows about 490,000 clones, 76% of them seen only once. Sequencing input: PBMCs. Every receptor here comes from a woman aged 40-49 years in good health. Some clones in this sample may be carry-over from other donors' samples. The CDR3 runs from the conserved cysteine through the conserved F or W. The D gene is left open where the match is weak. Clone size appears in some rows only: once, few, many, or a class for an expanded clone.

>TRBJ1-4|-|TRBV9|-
TGTGCCAGCAGCGTAGGTCACGCAACTAATGAAAAACTGTTTTTT
CASSVGHATNEKLFF
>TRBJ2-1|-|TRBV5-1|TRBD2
TGCGCCAGCAGCCTGTGGACTAGCGGGAGTGGTTCCTACAATGAGCAGTTCTTC
CASSLWTSGSGSYNEQFF
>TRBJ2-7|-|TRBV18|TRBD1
TGTGCCAGCTCACCGGGGACAGGGGAATCCGAGCAGTACTTC
CASSPGTGESEQYF
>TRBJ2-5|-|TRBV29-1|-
TGCAGCGTTGGACCTATCGGACAGAGCTTAGTAGAGACCCAGTACTTC
CSVGPIGQSLVETQYF
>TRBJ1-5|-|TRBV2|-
TGTGCCAGCAGTGTGGGTAGCGCCAGCAATCAGCCCCAGCATTTT
CASSVGSASNQPQHF
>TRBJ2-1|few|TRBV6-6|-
TGTGCCAGCAGTTACGGGACCCGAGAGGGTGGTGAGCAGTTCTTC
CASSYGTREGGEQFF
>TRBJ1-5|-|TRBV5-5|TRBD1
TGTGCCAGCAGCTCGGGACAGGGTGGCAATCAGCCCCAGCATTTT
CASSSGQGGNQPQHF
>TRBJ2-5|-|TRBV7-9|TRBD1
TGTGCCAGCAGCTCCCAGGGGGTGGGAGAGACCCAGTACTTC
CASSSQGVGETQYF
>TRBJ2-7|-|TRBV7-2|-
TGTGCCAGCAGCTGGCCCTCGGACAGATACGAGCAGTACTTC
CASSWPSDRYEQYF
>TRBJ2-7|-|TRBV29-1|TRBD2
TGCAGCGTTGAACCGGGACTAGCGGGAGGCGAGCAGTACTTC
CSVEPGLAGGEQYF
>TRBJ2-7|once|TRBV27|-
TGTGCCAGCAGTTTTCAAGCGGGTACTTTCTACGAGCAGTACTTC
CASSFQAGTFYEQYF
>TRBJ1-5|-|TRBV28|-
TGTGCCAGCAGGAGAGGGTATAGCAATCAGCCCCAGCATTTT
CASRRGYSNQPQHF
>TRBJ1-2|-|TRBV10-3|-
TGTGCCATCAGTGAGTCGACTCTGGGGGCCCTCTATGGCTACACCTTC
CAISESTLGALYGYTF
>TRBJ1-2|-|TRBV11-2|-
TGTGCCAGCAGCTTGCCGGGGACATCAAACTATGGCTACACCTTC
CASSLPGTSNYGYTF
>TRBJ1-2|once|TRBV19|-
TGTGCCAGTAGTATCGGGGGGCCAAACTATGGCTACACCTTC
CASSIGGPNYGYTF
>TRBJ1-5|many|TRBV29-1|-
TGCAGCGCGGGACATAGCAATCAGCCCCAGCATTTT
CSAGHSNQPQHF
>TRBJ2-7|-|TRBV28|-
TGTGCCAGCGGGCCCGGTGGTGAGCAGTACTTC
CASGPGGEQYF
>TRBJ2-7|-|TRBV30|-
TGTGCCTGGAGTACAGGGCCCTACGAGCAGTACTTC
CAWSTGPYEQYF
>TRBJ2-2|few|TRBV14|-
TGTGCCAGCAGCCAAGACCCAGGGTACGGCACCGGGGAGCTGTTTTTT
CASSQDPGYGTGELFF
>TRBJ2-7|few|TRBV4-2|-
TGTGCCAGCAGCCAAGGCTCTACTAGGGGACGCGAGCAGTACTTC
CASSQGSTRGREQYF
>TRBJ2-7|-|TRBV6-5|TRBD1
TGTGCCAGCAGCCCCCCGGGACAGGAGAGAGAGCAGTACTTC
CASSPPGQEREQYF
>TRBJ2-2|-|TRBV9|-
TGTGCCAGCAGCGTAGCGATTCTCGCGAACACCGGGGAGCTGTTTTTT
CASSVAILANTGELFF
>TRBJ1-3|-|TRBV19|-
TGTGCCAGTAGTGAGGACATGCTCCATGGAAACACCATATATTTT
CASSEDMLHGNTIYF
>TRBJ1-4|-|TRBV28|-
TGTGCCAGCAGTACTCAGGGGAATAATGAAAAACTGTTTTTT
CASSTQGNNEKLFF
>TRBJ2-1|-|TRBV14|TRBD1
TGTGCCAGCAGCCGAGGACAGGGGGGTTACAATGAGCAGTTCTTC
CASSRGQGGYNEQFF
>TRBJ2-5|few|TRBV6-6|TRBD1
TGTGCCAGCAGTTACTGGGACAGGAGACAAGAGACCCAGTACTTC
CASSYWDRRQETQYF
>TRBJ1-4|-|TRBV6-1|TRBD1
TGTGCCAGCAGTGCCGACAGGGGAGGTGAAAAACTGTTTTTT
CASSADRGGEKLFF
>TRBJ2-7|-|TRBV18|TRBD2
TGTGCCAGCTCACTCAGGACTAGCGGGAGGTCCTACGAGCAGTACTTC
CASSLRTSGRSYEQYF
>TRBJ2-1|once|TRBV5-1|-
TGCGCCAGCAGCTTTGGGAGTAGAGGGGCGCGGGGAGGCTATGAGCAGTTCTTC
CASSFGSRGARGGYEQFF
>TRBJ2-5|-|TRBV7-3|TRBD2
TGTGCCAGCAGCCCATGGGCTAGCGGGAGGGGGGAGACCCAGTACTTC
CASSPWASGRGETQYF
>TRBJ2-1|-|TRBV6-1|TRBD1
TGTGCCAGCAGTGAAGCCCCCCCGGGACAGAGAAGCTCCTACAATGAGCAGTTCTTC
CASSEAPPGQRSSYNEQFF
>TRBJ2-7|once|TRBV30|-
TGTGCCTGGAGTTTGGACGCACGAACCTACGAGCAGTACTTC
CAWSLDARTYEQYF
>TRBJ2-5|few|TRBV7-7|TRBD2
TGTGCCAGCAGCTTGGGACTAGCGGGAGCGCCAAACCAAGAGACCCAGTACTTC
CASSLGLAGAPNQETQYF
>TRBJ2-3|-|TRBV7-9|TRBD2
TGTGCCAGCAGCCCCCCCGGGACTAGGAGCACAGATACGCAGTATTTT
CASSPPGTRSTDTQYF
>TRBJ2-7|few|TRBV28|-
TGTGCCAGCAGTTTACAGGGAACGAGGTCCTACGAGCAGTACTTC
CASSLQGTRSYEQYF
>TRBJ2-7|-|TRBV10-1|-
TGCGCCAGCCCATCAGATCCGGGCCTCCCCTCGGACGAGCAGTACTTC
CASPSDPGLPSDEQYF
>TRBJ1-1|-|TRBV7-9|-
TGTGCCAGCAGGTCCGGGACACAGAACACTGAAGCTTTCTTT
CASRSGTQNTEAFF
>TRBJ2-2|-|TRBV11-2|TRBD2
TGTGCCAGCAGGACCAGGACTAGCTTTTCGATCGGGGAGCTGTTTTTT
CASRTRTSFSIGELFF
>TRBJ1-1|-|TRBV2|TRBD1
TGTGCCAGCAACGACAGGACAGGGGACACTGAAGCTTTCTTT
CASNDRTGDTEAFF